These 18 T cell receptor beta chains share one sample of origin, sequenced in a study of T cells in women clearing cervical HPV infection. Assay: immunoSEQ multiplex PCR; the TCRdb copy retains only in-frame clones and omits some. In all, the sample yields roughly 20,000 clones. The sample comprised blood buffy coat. The receptor source for this set is a woman aged 18 to 69 with a cervical HPV16 infection that either progressed to CIN3+ or cleared (not recorded which).

For this clone: The read is 3 residues too short to cover the CDR3 end, so that end is filled in from the germline J gene. V usage is TRBV4-2 and J usage is TRBJ2-3, with D possibly being TRBD1 (7 bases). There are 17 residues in the CDR3. Germline V gene sequence: CDR1 LGHNA, CDR2 YNFKEQ. V lost 0 bases to trimming and J lost 4 bases, with 17 bases between them. The CDR3 DNA, read in part, is TGTGCCAGCAGCCAAGATCCAGGGGGGCATTCGGCAGATACG. Translated: CASSQDPGGHSADT. The CDR3 in its entirety is CASSQDPGGHSADTQYF.

Remarks on this clone: The CDR3 extends 3 residues past the end of the read, so its final part is completed from the germline J gene. The chain is built from TRBV6-1 and TRBJ1-2; 10 positions match TRBD1. Germline loops: CDR1 MNHNS, CDR2 SASEGT. This CDR3 region has 15 residues. This chain's CDR3 is CASSARQGAYYDYTF. The DNA read from the CDR3 is TGTGCCAGCAGTGCCCGACAGGGGGCCTACTACGAC.

Concerning this clone itself: The CDR3 end lies 3 residues beyond the end of the read and is filled in from the germline J gene. The gene calls are TRBV28 and TRBJ2-3, with a weak D call TRBD2 (7 bases). The CDR3 is 15 residues long. V lost 10 bases and J 0 bases, leaving 17 bases between the germline ends. The germline CDR1 and CDR2 sequences are MDHEN and SYDVKM. CDR3 loop: CAIGGHRASTDTQYF. Incomplete CDR3 DNA: TGTGCCATCGGGGGGCATCGCGCTAGCACAGATACG.

To note about this clone: Sequencing ends 3 residues short of the CDR3 end; the germline J gene provides the rest. This sequence joins TRBV2 and TRBJ2-4; D may be TRBD2 (6 bases). Germline V gene sequence: CDR1 SNHLY, CDR2 FYNNEI. This CDR3 spans 14 amino acids. The CDR3 DNA, read in part, is TGTGCCAGCCTTGCGCCGGGGGACCTCTATGGT. Translated: CASLAPGDLYG. The entire CDR3 reads CASLAPGDLYGQYF. The whole variable domain, remainder taken from reference TRBV2 and TRBJ2-4, is EPEVTQTPSHQVTQMGQEVILRCVPISNHLYFYWYRQILGQKVEFLVSFYNNEISEKSEIFDDQFSVERPDGSNFTLKIRSTKLEDSAMYFCASLAPGDLYGQYFGAGTRLSVL.

Worth noting for this clone: The read terminates 3 residues before the CDR3 end, so the remaining end is supplied by the germline J gene. The J gene is TRBJ2-5, the V gene TRBV29-1, with 12 bases lining up with TRBD2. Germline loops: CDR1 SQVTM, CDR2 ANQGSEA. The J segment lost 1 base and the V segment lost 5 bases, leaving 5 bases of the junction unmatched. The CDR3 runs to 15 residues. CDR3 loop: CSVSSGGAPQETQYF. The sequenced CDR3 bases are TGCAGCGTTTCTAGCGGGGGGGCCCCCCAAGAGACC.

As to this clone: The read gets to within 3 residues of the CDR3 end, and the germline J gene fills in the rest. This chain connects TRBV5-1 to TRBJ2-3; a possible D gene is TRBD1 (6 bases). The length of the CDR3 is 14 residues. CDR1 is SGHRS, CDR2 YFSETQ, per germline. CDR3 loop: CASSLDRAQETQYF. Incomplete CDR3 DNA: TGCGCCAGCAGCTTGGACAGGGCGCAGGAGACG.

To note about this clone: The read ends 3 residues early relative to the CDR3; the germline J gene fills the gap. The V and J genes are TRBV7-3 and TRBJ2-1; TRBD2 matches 8 bases. The CDR3 is 16 amino acids. The V gene end was trimmed by 0 bases and the J gene end by 7 bases; junction bases not matched to a gene: 8. Germline CDR1 and CDR2: SGHTA and FQGTGA. Partial CDR3 DNA: TGTGCCAGCAGCTTAACGCGGCTAGCGGGCGGTAATGAG. Translation: CASSLTRLAGGNE. The full CDR3 protein reads CASSLTRLAGGNEQFF.

Remarks on this clone: The missing CDR3 end, 3 residues past where the read stops, is filled in from the germline J gene. V gene TRBV4-2 combines with J gene TRBJ2-1, with D possibly matching TRBD2 (6 bases). This CDR3 spans 16 amino acids. Germline assignment: CDR1 LGHNA and CDR2 YNFKEQ. The V end lost 3 bases, the J end lost 2 bases, and 14 bases lay between the germline ends. Here the CDR3 reads CASSHPSVGTYNEQFF. The DNA read from the CDR3 is TGTGCCAGCAGCCACCCTAGCGTTGGCACCTACAATGAG.

A note on this clone: The CDR3 extends 3 residues past the end of the read, so its final part is completed from the germline J gene. The gene calls are TRBV20-1 and TRBJ1-1; D is perhaps TRBD1 (5 bases). CDR3 length: 13 amino acids. Per the germline V gene, CDR1 is DFQATT and CDR2 is SNEGSKA (reference sequence). Trimming left V 6 bases short and J 7 bases short, with 18 bases between. The CDR3 spells CSAHETERGEAFF. The CDR3 bases that were read are TGCAGTGCCCACGAGACAGAACGCGGTGAA.

Frequency places this clone as medium-sized. The missing CDR3 end, 3 residues past where the read stops, is filled in from the germline J gene. The chain joins TRBV19 to TRBJ2-7, with 7 positions matching TRBD1. Trimming took 5 bases from V and 6 from J; bases not matched to a gene: 7. The CDR3 has 13 amino acids. Germline V lookup: CDR1 LNHDA, CDR2 SQIVND (reference sequence). CDR3 amino acids: CASSPRDSAEQYF. The sequenced CDR3 bases are TGTGCCAGTAGTCCTAGGGACAGTGCCGAG.

Regarding this clone: Coverage ceases 3 residues before the CDR3 finishes, and the germline J gene fills in the end. This chain links TRBV27 with TRBJ2-3; 8 bases fit TRBD2. Trimming took 0 bases from V and 1 from J; bases not matched to a gene: 0. The CDR3 covers 15 residues. Germline assignment: CDR1 MNHEY and CDR2 SMNVEV (reference sequence). The CDR3: CASSLSSGGTDTQYF. CDR3 bases read: TGTGCCAGCAGTTTATCTAGCGGGGGCACAGATACG.

On this clone itself: From the germline J gene comes the end of the CDR3, since the read stops 3 residues before it. The rearrangement uses TRBV7-2 and TRBJ2-6, with 11 bases matching TRBD1. CDR3 length: 14 amino acids. Germline lookup yields CDR1 SGHTA and CDR2 FQGNSA. V lost 2 bases, J lost 12 bases, and 3 bases stayed unmatched. The CDR3 reads CASSLFGTGGVLTF. CDR3 DNA, as far as it was read: TGTGCCAGCAGCTTATTCGGGACAGGGGGCGTC. Full variable domain (outside the CDR3, taken from reference TRBV7-2 and TRBJ2-6): GAGVSQSPSNKVTEKGKDVELRCDPISGHTALYWYRQSLGQGLEFLIYFQGNSAPDKSGLPSDRFSAERTGGSVSTLTIQRTQQEDSAVYLCASSLFGTGGVLTFGAGSRLTVL.

Comment on this clone: The read terminates 3 residues before the CDR3 end, so the remaining end is supplied by the germline J gene. J is TRBJ1-5 and V is TRBV12-3 or TRBV12-4; D perhaps matches TRBD1 (6 bases). Trimming left V 8 bases short and J 3 bases short, with 14 bases between. The CDR3 spans 14 residues. CDR3 loop: CASGRGQINQPQHF. The sequenced CDR3 bases are TGTGCCAGCGGCCGAGGACAGATCAATCAGCCC.

As concerns this clone: The missing CDR3 end, 3 residues past where the read stops, is filled in from the germline J gene. The chain carries TRBV19 and TRBJ1-1, with D perhaps TRBD1 (5 bases). Germline V lookup: CDR1 LNHDA, CDR2 SQIVND (reference sequence). This CDR3 is 18 amino acids long. The CDR3: CASSIIRPRVSGGNIAFF. Incomplete CDR3 DNA: TGTGCCAGTAGTATTATTCGCCCTAGAGTTAGCGGGGGAAACATT.

As concerns this clone: The read terminates 3 residues before the CDR3 end, so the remaining end is supplied by the germline J gene. The rearrangement links TRBV7-2 to TRBJ2-1, with TRBD2 matching over 9 bases. Trimming at V came to 6 bases and at J to 7 bases, leaving 10 bases not matched to a gene. From germline, CDR1 is SGHTA and CDR2 FQGNSA. The CDR3 is 15 residues long. The covered CDR3 bases are TGTGCCAGCAGAATACGAACGGGACTAGCAAATGAG. Encoded protein: CASRIRTGLANE. The whole CDR3 sequence reads CASRIRTGLANEQFF.

Comments on this clone: The read falls 3 residues short of the CDR3 end, and the missing part is taken from the germline J gene. The gene calls are TRBV9 and TRBJ1-6; TRBD1 matches 11 bases. The V gene end was trimmed by 0 bases and the J gene end by 10 bases; junction bases not matched to a gene: 3. This CDR3 is built from 15 residues. Germline V CDR1 and CDR2: SGDLS, YYNGEE. CDR3 bases read: TGTGCCAGCAGCGTAGGGGACAGGGGGTCCTCACCC. Protein sequence: CASSVGDRGSSP. In full, the CDR3 is CASSVGDRGSSPLHF.

For this clone: The CDR3 end lies 3 residues beyond the end of the read and is filled in from the germline J gene. The V gene is TRBV19, the J gene TRBJ2-2; no clear D. V gave up 3 bases and J gave up 6 bases, with 14 bases separating them. Germline V gene lookup returns CDR1 LNHDA and CDR2 SQIVND (reference sequence). The CDR3 consists of 15 residues. CDR3: CASSIRVRMAGELFF. The covered CDR3 bases are TGTGCCAGTAGTATTAGGGTTCGTATGGCCGGGGAG.

In the case of this clone: The read stops 3 residues short of the end of the CDR3; the missing end is completed from the germline J gene. The V call is TRBV6-1, the J call TRBJ1-5; D unclear. This CDR3 contains 13 residues. Germline V lookup: CDR1 MNHNS, CDR2 SASEGT. Trimming cost V 4 bases and J 7 bases, with 11 bases left between them. This CDR3 is CASSVGLNQPQHF. Partial CDR3 DNA: TGTGCCAGCAGTGTGGGCTTAAACCAGCCC.